The 10 T cell receptor beta chains reported below all come from one sample, sequenced in a study of persistence of HIV-infected CD4 T cells (dated by TCRdb to the early 2020s). No antigen is known for these receptors. The intended sense of this specimen's treatment or condition label: suppressive antiretroviral therapy. A pool of overlapping 15-mer peptides from HIV-1 Gag, at around 1 ug per peptide per mL, was used to stimulate the cells. Memory populations depleted of antigen-responding cells were obtained by sorting nonresponding CD40L-negative CD69-negative CD45RO-high memory CD4+ T cells. The immunoSEQ hsTCRB assay version 4 in survey mode was used to sequence TCRbeta repertoires from genomic DNA. Imported from immuneACCESS, the table was reduced by TCRdb to in-frame sequences with V and J called. These copies leave out some clones; in studies compared against another copy, an unresolved V gene accounts for under half, and the cause of the remainder is not known. The sample table shows about 36,000 clones, and more than 75% are seen once. Clones ranked in the top ten supply about 5% of the sample.

The specimen comprised cultured CD4+ T cells from PBMCs, sampled from a patient who received antiretroviral therapy. The sample's cell subset or site label is to be understood as: CD40L-CD69- CD45RO-high memory CD4 T cells not responding to Gag peptides. Receptors were obtained from an adult with HIV. The donor label of this sample is uncertain.

The V call is TRBV28, the J call TRBJ1-2; D ambiguous. This CDR3 contains 13 residues. CDR1 MDHEN and CDR2 SYDVKM come from the germline V gene. V lost 6 bases to trimming and J lost 5 bases, with 13 bases between them. CDR3 in amino acids: CASSLVQSYGYTF. DNA of the CDR3: TGTGCCAGCAGCCTGGTACAGTCGTATGGCTACACCTTC.

This clone was observed once. J is TRBJ2-7 and V is TRBV7-2; 9 bases map to TRBD1. This CDR3 has 19 amino acids. Unmatched junction bases numbered 17, after V lost 5 bases and J lost 0 bases. Per germline, CDR1 SGHTA and CDR2 FQGNSA. The CDR3 bases are TGTGCCAGCAGCCCCCGCCCCCCCCGCACAGGGGGCTTCTCCTACGAGCAGTACTTC. It is translated as CASSPRPPRTGGFSYEQYF.

The chain carries TRBV4-2 and TRBJ1-5; D ambiguous. V dropped 5 bases and J dropped 3 bases, with 17 bases sitting between them. Per the germline V gene, CDR1 is LGHNA and CDR2 is YNFKEQ. The CDR3 is 16 amino acids. The CDR3 bases are TGTGCCAGCAGCTTCCGACTGCGCGACAACAATCAGCCCCAGCATTTT. Its translation: CASSFRLRDNNQPQHF.

The chain combines TRBV2 with TRBJ1-6; D is possibly TRBD1 (6 bases). This CDR3 comprises 16 residues. CDR1 and CDR2 (germline): SNHLY, FYNNEI. The V gene lost 5 bases and the J gene lost 4 bases, with 15 bases spanning the gap. The CDR3 here is CASSSIGGAYNSPLHF. DNA for the CDR3: TGTGCCAGCAGTTCCATAGGGGGGGCATATAATTCACCCCTCCACTTT.

This clone was observed a single time. The chain recombines TRBV14 with TRBJ2-3; TRBD2 might be the D (6 bases). This CDR3 is built from 16 residues. Germline assignment: CDR1 SGHDN and CDR2 FVKESK. Trimming cost V 4 bases and J 1 base, with 15 bases left between them. CDR3 amino acids: CASSLRSSARTDTQYF. For the CDR3, the DNA is TGTGCCAGCAGCCTCCGATCTAGCGCCCGCACAGATACGCAGTATTTT.

The rearrangement joins TRBV6-5 to TRBJ2-6; perhaps TRBD1 as D (6 bases). This CDR3 is built from 15 residues. The germline gives CDR1 MNHEY, CDR2 SVGAGI. Trimming shortened V by 9 bases and J by 0 bases, and 12 bases separated the two germline ends. CDR3 coding DNA: TGTGCCAGTGAACAGGGTCGCTCTGGGGCCAACGTCCTGACTTTC. It translates to CASEQGRSGANVLTF.

This clone was observed once. The chain has TRBV11-3 and TRBJ2-7, with D hard to call. V lost 0 bases and J 3 bases, leaving 3 bases between the germline ends. This CDR3 has 12 residues. From germline, CDR1 is SGHNT and CDR2 YENEEA. This CDR3 reads CASSLDNYEQYF. CDR3 nucleotides: TGTGCCAGCAGCTTAGATAACTACGAGCAGTACTTC.

The chain is built from TRBV7-3 and TRBJ2-7; 7 bases are a match to TRBD1. The CDR3 contains 15 residues. CDR1 and CDR2 (germline): SGHTA, FQGTGA. Trimming took 0 bases from V and 3 from J; bases not matched to a gene: 5. The CDR3 is CASSLTSAGGYEQYF. The DNA for the CDR3 is TGTGCCAGCAGCTTAACGTCGGCAGGGGGCTACGAGCAGTACTTC.

This chain links TRBV3-1 (or the pseudogene TRBV3-2) with TRBJ1-1; D call uncertain. Trimming stripped 4 bases from V and 0 bases from J, with 18 bases between. CDR3 length equals 17 residues. Germline lookup yields CDR1 LGHDT and CDR2 YNNKEL (reference sequence). The CDR3 DNA is TGTGCCAGCAGCCGGACCCCTTCGACCGCTATGAACACTGAAGCTTTCTTT. It yields the protein CASSRTPSTAMNTEAFF.

This sequence joins TRBV28 and TRBJ2-3, with a tentative D call TRBD2 (5 bases). The CDR3 loop spans 15 amino acids. Per germline, CDR1 MDHEN and CDR2 SYDVKM. Trimming removed 1 base at V and 6 bases at J, with 14 bases between. CDR3 coding DNA: TGTGCCAGCAGTTTATCCTATCAGGAGGTGGATACGCAGTATTTT. It translates to CASSLSYQEVDTQYF.